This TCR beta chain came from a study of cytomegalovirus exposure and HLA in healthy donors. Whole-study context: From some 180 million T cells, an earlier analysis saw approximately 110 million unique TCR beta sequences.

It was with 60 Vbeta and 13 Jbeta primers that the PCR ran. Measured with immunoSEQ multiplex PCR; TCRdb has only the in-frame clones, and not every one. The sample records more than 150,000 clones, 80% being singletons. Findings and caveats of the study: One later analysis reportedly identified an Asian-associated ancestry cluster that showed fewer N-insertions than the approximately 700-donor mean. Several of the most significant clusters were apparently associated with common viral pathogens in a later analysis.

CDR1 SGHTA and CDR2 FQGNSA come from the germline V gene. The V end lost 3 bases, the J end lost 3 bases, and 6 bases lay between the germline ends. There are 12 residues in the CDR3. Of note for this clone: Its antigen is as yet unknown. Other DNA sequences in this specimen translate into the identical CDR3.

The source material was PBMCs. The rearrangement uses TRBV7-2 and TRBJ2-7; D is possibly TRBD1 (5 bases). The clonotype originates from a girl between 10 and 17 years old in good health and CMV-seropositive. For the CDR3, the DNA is TGTGCCAGCAGCTTGCAGGGCTACGAGCAGTACTTC. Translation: CASSLQGYEQYF.